This TCR beta chain was retrieved from a study of blood T cell repertoires in COVID-19. Study-level background: Italy, Spain and the United States were the sources of the convalescent and acute COVID-19 samples.

Authors' processing steps: Estimation of nucleated cell counts relied on the amplification of reference gene primers. Only in-frame clones appear in the TCRdb table, and some are missing; sequencing was by immunoSEQ multiplex PCR. The DNA gave D and trimming, while V, J and clone size come from that table. The sample has about 280,000 clones, almost 90% seen once. Germline-derived CDR1 and CDR2 are SEHNR and FQNEAQ (reference sequence). The CDR3 extends over 15 amino acids. V lost 3 bases and J lost 1; bases outside the gene matches: 3. The study drew participants aged about 18 to 90 years from some 25 US areas. Allocation to cohorts depended on clinical history reported by the participants.

Input material: PBMCs or T cells enriched from blood (not recorded which). The sequence came from a young woman with acute COVID-19. This chain uses TRBV7-9 with TRBJ1-1; 9 nucleotides match TRBD1. This chain's CDR3 is CASSFYRGPNTEAFF. CDR3 DNA: TGTGCCAGCAGCTTCTACAGGGGGCCGAACACTGAAGCTTTCTTT.